This TCR beta chain came from a study of CD8 T cells in Susac syndrome. It was with random hexamers that roughly 0.5 to 1 ug RNA was reverse transcribed. An immunoSEQ multiplex PCR generated amplified TCR beta CDR3 products spanning 54 Vbeta and 13 Jbeta. TCRdb independently ran MiXCR on the immunoSEQ multiplex PCR reads; one entry per CDR3 protein. The sample includes 190,000 or so distinct CDR3 sequences, roughly 96% of them seen just once. TCR beta was sequenced from blood CD8+ and CD4+ T cells. Those who served as multiple sclerosis controls were treatment-naive patients with stable or active relapsing-remitting disease. CDR1 is MNHEY and CDR2 is SVGAGI in the germline V gene. Losses at the gene ends were 8 bases for V and 4 bases for J; bases not matched to a gene: 3. The CDR3 has 12 residues.

V usage is TRBV6-5 and J usage is TRBJ2-5, with 8 bases matching TRBD1. The TCR was taken from a human donor with multiple sclerosis. The specimen was CD4+ T cells from PBMCs. CDR3 DNA sequence: TGTGCCAGCTCAGGACAGGGAGAGACCCAGTACTTC. It yields the protein CASSGQGETQYF.